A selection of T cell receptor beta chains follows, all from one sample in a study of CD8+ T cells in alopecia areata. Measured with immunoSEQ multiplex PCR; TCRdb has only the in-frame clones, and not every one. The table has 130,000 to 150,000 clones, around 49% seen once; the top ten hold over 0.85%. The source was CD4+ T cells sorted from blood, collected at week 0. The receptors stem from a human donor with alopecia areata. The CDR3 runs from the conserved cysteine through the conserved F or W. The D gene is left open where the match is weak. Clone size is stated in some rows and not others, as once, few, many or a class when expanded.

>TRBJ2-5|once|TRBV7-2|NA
TGTGCCAGCAGGCCGACAGGGAGCGGGGAGACCCAGTACTTC
CASRPTGSGETQYF
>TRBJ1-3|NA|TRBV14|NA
TGTGCCTCGAGGGGAAGCGGAAACACCATATATTTT
CASRGSGNTIYF
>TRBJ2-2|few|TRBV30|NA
TGTGCCTGGAGACTCGGACAAATCGGGGAGCTGTTTTTT
CAWRLGQIGELFF
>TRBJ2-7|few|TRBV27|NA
TGTGCCAGCAGCCTCAGCTTTTTATCCTACGAGCAGTACTTC
CASSLSFLSYEQYF
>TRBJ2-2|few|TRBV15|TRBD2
TGTGCCACCAGCAGGGCCGGGACTAGCGCCGGGGAGCTGTTTTTT
CATSRAGTSAGELFF
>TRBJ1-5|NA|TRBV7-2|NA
TGTGCCAGCAGCTTCGGATGGAATCAGCCCCAGCATTTT
CASSFGWNQPQHF
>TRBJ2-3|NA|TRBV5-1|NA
TGCGCCAGCAGCCCCGACTCCAGCACAGATACGCAGTATTTT
CASSPDSSTDTQYF
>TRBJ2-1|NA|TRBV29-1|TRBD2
TGCAGCGTTGCCCGAGCGACTAGCGGGGCCCTTTCCTACAATGAGCAGTTCTTC
CSVARATSGALSYNEQFF
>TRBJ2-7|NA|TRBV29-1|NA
TGCAGCGTCCGAAAAGAGCAGTACTTC
CSVRKEQYF
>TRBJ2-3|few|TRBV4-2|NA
TGTGCCAGCAGCCTAACGACAGACGGCACAGATACGCAGTATTTT
CASSLTTDGTDTQYF
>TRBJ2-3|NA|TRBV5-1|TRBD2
TGCGCCAGCAGCTTTCTAGCGGGAGGAGGCACAGATACGCAGTATTTT
CASSFLAGGGTDTQYF
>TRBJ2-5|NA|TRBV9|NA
TGTGCCAGCAGCGTAGCCGGGAAAGAGACCCAGTACTTC
CASSVAGKETQYF
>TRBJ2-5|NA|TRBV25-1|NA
TGTGCCAGCAGTGCTCACCAAGAGACCCAGTACTTC
CASSAHQETQYF
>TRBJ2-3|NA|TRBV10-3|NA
TGTGCCAGCACTTTAGACCGCGCTAGGGCAGATACGCAGTATTTT
CASTLDRARADTQYF
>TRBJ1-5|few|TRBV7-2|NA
TGTGCCAGCAGGCGAGACAGTAGTAGCAATCAGCCCCAGCATTTT
CASRRDSSSNQPQHF